This entry features one TCR beta chain sequence. Produced via immunoSEQ multiplex PCR; TCRdb's table is partial and in-frame only. This sample yields several thousand clones, of which about three quarters are seen a single time; 6% to 7% belongs to the top ten. The sample comes from a study of coeliac disease. With V trimmed by 6 bases and J by 7 bases, 8 bases remained unmatched. CDR1 and CDR2 (germline): MDHEN, SYDVKM. CDR3 length equals 13 residues. The specimen sequenced was lamina propria lymphocytes from the gut. This receptor was taken from a man under 40 with celiac disease. The chain is built from TRBV28 and TRBJ2-7, with 8 bases lining up with TRBD1. CDR3 sequence (DNA): TGTGCCAGCAGCACCGGACAGGGCGGAGAGCAGTACTTC. It yields the protein CASSTGQGGEQYF.